This T cell receptor beta chain was sequenced for a study of T cell responses to AZD1222 COVID-19 vaccine. J lost 8 bases, V lost 5 bases, and 7 bases had no gene match. Looked up from germline, CDR1 is SGHTA and CDR2 is FQGTGA. This CDR3 has 14 amino acids. The count of this clone is one. Antigen unknown. General observations from the study: At 160-218 and 743-854, vaccine-associated CD4 TCRs were dominant, and they spanned spike. Vaccination with two AZD1222 doses was followed by a rise in Spike-specific TCR breadth and depth. Sampling that yielded the repertoires occurred only after the peak T cell response.

Clones were sequenced by immunoSEQ multiplex PCR, and TCRdb holds only the in-frame ones, with some missing. The table lists some 180,000 clones, just over 85% of them singletons. The V gene is TRBV7-3, the J gene TRBJ1-4; 8 bases are a match to TRBD1. The origin of this receptor is an adult in good health. The sequencing here drew on peripheral blood, taken on day 0 of AZD1222 vaccination. CDR3 residues: CASSPGGTGEKLFF. DNA of the CDR3: TGTGCCAGCAGCCCGGGGGGGACAGGCGAAAAACTGTTTTTT.